The 10 T cell receptor beta chains below come from one sample, sequenced in a study of shared T cell receptors in the human thymus. Assay used: immunoSEQ multiplex PCR; TCRdb lists only in-frame clones, some missing. This table has 500,000 to 850,000 clones, around 87% appearing once. The data were also submitted as part of a second study, on human thymus T cells.

Sequenced: thymocytes. These receptors all come from a boy under two years old with a congenital heart defect.

The CDR3 nucleotides read TGTGCCAGCAGTGAAGCGGTCGGGAGGGCCACCCAAGAGACCCAGTACTTC. Its translation is CASSEAVGRATQETQYF. The chain uses TRBV6-1 and TRBJ2-5, with 8 bases that match TRBD2. Germline-derived CDR1 and CDR2 are MNHNS and SASEGT. V dropped 0 bases and J dropped 1; count of bases not matched to a gene: 7. The CDR3 sequence is 17 residues long.

The chain carries TRBV5-4 and TRBJ2-1; D is ambiguous. Germline V CDR1 and CDR2: SGHNT, YYREEE (reference sequence). V gave up 1 base and J gave up 6 bases, with 2 bases separating them. This CDR3 contains 11 residues. CDR3 nucleotides: TGTGCCAGCAGCTTGCTCAATGAGCAGTTCTTC. Its protein is CASSLLNEQFF.

The rearrangement joins TRBV7-9 to TRBJ1-2; the D is unclear. Germline V gene data show CDR1 as SEHNR and CDR2 as FQNEAQ (reference sequence). The CDR3 sequence is 13 residues long. The germline V and J ends were trimmed by 6 bases and 4 bases, with 12 bases remaining between them. CDR3 coding DNA: TGTGCCAGCAGGGGCGGGGTTGGCTATGGCTACACCTTC. Translating gives CASRGGVGYGYTF.

This sequence joins TRBV27 and TRBJ1-2; D may be TRBD1 (5 bases). Between the trimmed V and J ends, which lost 6 bases and 6 bases, there was a span of 17 bases. The CDR3 covers 14 residues. Germline V lookup: CDR1 MNHEY, CDR2 SMNVEV (reference sequence). In DNA, the CDR3 is TGTGCCAGCAGCCGTATCGGGGGGATGGATGGCTACACCTTC. Amino acid sequence: CASSRIGGMDGYTF.

This clone was recorded once. V and J are TRBV5-1 and TRBJ2-7, with 8 bases that match TRBD1. The CDR3 contains 14 residues. Germline V gene lookup returns CDR1 SGHRS and CDR2 YFSETQ. The ends lost 2 bases at V and 3 bases at J; junction bases unmatched: 4. The CDR3 loop is CASSFDRGYYEQYF. CDR3 DNA: TGCGCCAGCAGCTTCGACAGGGGATACTACGAGCAGTACTTC.

This sequence joins TRBV20-1 and TRBJ2-7, with D unclear. With 5 bases removed from V and 4 bases from J, the gap between germline ends came to 6 bases. The germline CDR1 and CDR2 sequences are DFQATT and SNEGSKA (reference sequence). This CDR3 is 10 amino acids long. The chain's CDR3 is CSALQYEQYF. The CDR3 DNA follows: TGCAGTGCTCTCCAGTACGAGCAGTACTTC.

Only one count was recorded for this clone. The chain has TRBV27 and TRBJ1-1; the match to TRBD1 covers 7 bases. The junction had 9 bases not matched to a gene; V was cut back by 4 bases and J by 7 bases. This CDR3 comprises 14 residues. Germline lookup yields CDR1 MNHEY and CDR2 SMNVEV (reference sequence). The CDR3 DNA is TGTGCCAGCAGTTCCCCGGGACAGATGGGTGAAGCTTTCTTT. Its translation: CASSSPGQMGEAFF.

The chain couples TRBV6-4 to TRBJ1-1, with a tentative D call TRBD1 (6 bases). The CDR3 has 14 residues. V was trimmed by 3 bases and J by 5 bases, leaving 13 bases between them. Germline loops: CDR1 MRHNA, CDR2 SNTAGT. As DNA, the CDR3 is TGTGCCAGCAGTGAAGAACAGGGAGGGACTGAAGCTTTCTTT. Encoded protein: CASSEEQGGTEAFF.

This clone was seen a single time. The chain couples TRBV6-1 to TRBJ2-3; tentatively, D is TRBD1 (6 bases). V lost 3 bases and J 6 bases, leaving 16 bases between the germline ends. The CDR3 has 15 residues. From germline, CDR1 is MNHNS and CDR2 SASEGT. The CDR3 DNA sequence: TGTGCCAGCAGTGACCTCTACAGGGTTGGGGATACGCAGTATTTT. Its protein product is CASSDLYRVGDTQYF.

This chain joins TRBV27 and TRBJ1-6, with 12 bases aligning to TRBD1. Trimming removed 3 bases from V and 15 bases from J; junction bases left unmatched: 6. The CDR3 covers 14 residues. Germline lookup yields CDR1 MNHEY and CDR2 SMNVEV (reference sequence). Here the CDR3 reads CASSLGQGAGILHF. CDR3 sequence (DNA): TGTGCCAGCAGTTTGGGACAGGGGGCCGGTATCCTCCACTTT.